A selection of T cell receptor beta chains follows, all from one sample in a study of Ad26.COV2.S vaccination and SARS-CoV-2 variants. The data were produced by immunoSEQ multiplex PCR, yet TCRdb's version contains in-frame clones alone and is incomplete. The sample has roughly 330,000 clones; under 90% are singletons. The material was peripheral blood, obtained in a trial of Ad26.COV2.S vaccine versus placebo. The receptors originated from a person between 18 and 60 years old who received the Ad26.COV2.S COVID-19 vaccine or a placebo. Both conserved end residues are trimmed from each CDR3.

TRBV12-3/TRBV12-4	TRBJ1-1	ASSFRQNTEAF
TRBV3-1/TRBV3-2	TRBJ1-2	ASSQEEGRSGYT
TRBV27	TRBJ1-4	ASSLLSDSGEKLF
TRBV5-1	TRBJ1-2	ASSLGFDRSYGYT
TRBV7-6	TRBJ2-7	ASSLSPSSYEQY
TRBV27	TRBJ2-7	ASSLRGPYEQY
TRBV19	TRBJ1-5	ASSIGAGQGRGFNQPQH
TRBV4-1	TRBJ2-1	ASSPLSTPSSYNEQF
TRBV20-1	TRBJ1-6	SASRDSDSPLH
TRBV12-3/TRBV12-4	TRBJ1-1	ASSLVQGEAF
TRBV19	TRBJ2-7	ASRGLHNAYEQY
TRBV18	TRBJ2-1	ASSPRGPNEQF
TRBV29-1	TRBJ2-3	SVEDQTSGEADTQY
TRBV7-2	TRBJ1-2	ASSLYNSGGYT
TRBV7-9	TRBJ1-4	ASSLQGATNEKLF
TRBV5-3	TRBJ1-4	ARSSEGARANEKLF
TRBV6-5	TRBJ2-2	ASSYSSSFGGELF
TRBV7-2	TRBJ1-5	ASSLEGQFLPQH
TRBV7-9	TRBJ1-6	ASSSTGGWNSPLH
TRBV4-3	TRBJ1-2	ASSQYDGGGYGYT
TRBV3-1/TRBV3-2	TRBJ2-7	ASSQTRGPSYEQY
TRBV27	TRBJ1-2	ASSPAGVRFYGYT
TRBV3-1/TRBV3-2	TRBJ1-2	ASSPSSGDYGYT
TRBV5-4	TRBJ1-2	ASSLALSTGPYDGYT
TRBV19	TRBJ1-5	ASRSSGAQPQH
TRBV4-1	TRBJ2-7	ASSQTPTGGVYEQY
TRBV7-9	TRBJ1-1	ASRGGVEAF
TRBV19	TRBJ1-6	ASSRGGPDSPLH
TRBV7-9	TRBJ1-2	ASSPGQWRRDGYT
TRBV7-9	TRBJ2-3	ASTPWGLVDGTDTQY
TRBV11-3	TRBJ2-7	ASSLEPSGDGQY
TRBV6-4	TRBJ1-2	ASSATPGGTYGYT
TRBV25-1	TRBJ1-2	ASPRWGAWDYGYT